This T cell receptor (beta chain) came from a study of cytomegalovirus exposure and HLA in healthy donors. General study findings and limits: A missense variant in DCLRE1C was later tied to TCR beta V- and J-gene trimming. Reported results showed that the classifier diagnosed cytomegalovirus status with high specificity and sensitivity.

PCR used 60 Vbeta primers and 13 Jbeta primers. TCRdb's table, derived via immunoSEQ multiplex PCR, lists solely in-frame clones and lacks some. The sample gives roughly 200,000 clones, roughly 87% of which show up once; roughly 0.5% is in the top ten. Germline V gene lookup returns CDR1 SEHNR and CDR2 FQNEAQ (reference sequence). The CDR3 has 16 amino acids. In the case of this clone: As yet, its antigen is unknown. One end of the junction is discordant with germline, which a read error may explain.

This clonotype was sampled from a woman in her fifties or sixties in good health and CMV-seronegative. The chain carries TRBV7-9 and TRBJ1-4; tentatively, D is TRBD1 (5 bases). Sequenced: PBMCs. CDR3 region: CSSSSPRQLNFPKLFF. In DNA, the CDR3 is TGTTCCAGCAGCTCACCCCGACAGTTGAACTTTCCGAAACTGTTTTTT. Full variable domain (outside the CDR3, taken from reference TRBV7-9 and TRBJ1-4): DTGVSQNPRHKITKRGQNVTFRCDPISEHNRLYWYRQTLGQGPEFLTYFQNEAQLEKSRLLSDRFSAERPKGSFSTLEIQRTEQGDSAMYLCSSSSPRQLNFPKLFFGSGTQLSVL.